This T cell receptor beta chain is drawn from a study of blood T cell repertoires in COVID-19. Cohort assignment relied on participant-reported clinical history. Method: immunoSEQ multiplex PCR; TCRdb's copy keeps in-frame clones and lacks some. The sample lists about 280,000 clones, about four fifths occurring once. The sequenced material came from PBMCs or T cells enriched from blood (not recorded which). This receptor was identified in a man in his forties who had been exposed to COVID-19.

CDR3 loop: CASSQELPTGLNTIYF. CDR3 bases: TGTGCCAGCAGCCAAGAACTACCGACAGGGTTAAACACCATATATTTT. The chain uses TRBV14 and TRBJ1-3, with 7 bases matching TRBD1. This CDR3 spans 16 amino acids. After removal of 0 bases from V and 6 bases from J, the junction contained 8 bases not matched to a gene. Germline lookup yields CDR1 SGHDN and CDR2 FVKESK. The whole variable domain, filled in from reference TRBV14 and TRBJ1-3, reads EAGVTQFPSHSVIEKGQTVTLRCDPISGHDNLYWYRRVMGKEIKFLLHFVKESKQDESGMPNNRFLAERTGGTYSTLKVQPAELEDSGVYFCASSQELPTGLNTIYFGEGSWLTVV.